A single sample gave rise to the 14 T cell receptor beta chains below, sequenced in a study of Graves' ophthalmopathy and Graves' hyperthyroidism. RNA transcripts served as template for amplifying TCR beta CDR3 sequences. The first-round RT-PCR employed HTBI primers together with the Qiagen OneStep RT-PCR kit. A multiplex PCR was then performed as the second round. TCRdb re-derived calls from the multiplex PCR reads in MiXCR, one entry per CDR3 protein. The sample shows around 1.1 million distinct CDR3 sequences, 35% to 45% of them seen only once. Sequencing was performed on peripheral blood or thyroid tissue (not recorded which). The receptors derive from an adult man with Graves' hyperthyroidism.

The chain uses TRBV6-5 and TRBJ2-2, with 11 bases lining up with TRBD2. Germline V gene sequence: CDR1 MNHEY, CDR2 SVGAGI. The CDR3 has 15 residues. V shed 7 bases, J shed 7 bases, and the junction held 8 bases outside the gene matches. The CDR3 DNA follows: TGTGCCAGCACCGTCGTAGCGGGAGGGAGCGGGGAGCTGTTTTTT. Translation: CASTVVAGGSGELFF.

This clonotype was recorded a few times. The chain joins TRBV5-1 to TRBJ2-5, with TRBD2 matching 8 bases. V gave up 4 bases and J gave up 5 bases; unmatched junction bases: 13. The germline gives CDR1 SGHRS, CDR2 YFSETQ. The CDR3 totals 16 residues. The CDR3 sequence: CASSGSGGSVRETQYF. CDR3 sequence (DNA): TGCGCCAGCAGCGGAAGCGGGGGTTCCGTCAGGGAGACCCAGTACTTC.

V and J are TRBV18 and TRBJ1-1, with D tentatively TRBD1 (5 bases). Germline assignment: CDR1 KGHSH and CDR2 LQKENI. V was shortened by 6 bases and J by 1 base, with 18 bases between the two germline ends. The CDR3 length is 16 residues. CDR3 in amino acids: CASSLGGGWGNTEAFF. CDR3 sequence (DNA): TGTGCCAGCTCGCTCGGCGGGGGATGGGGGAACACTGAAGCTTTCTTT. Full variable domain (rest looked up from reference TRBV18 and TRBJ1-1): NAGVMQNPRHLVRRRGQEARLRCSPMKGHSHVYWYRQLPEEGLKFMVYLQKENIIDESGMPKERFSAEFPKEGPSILRIQQVVRGDSAAYFCASSLGGGWGNTEAFFGQGTRLTVV.

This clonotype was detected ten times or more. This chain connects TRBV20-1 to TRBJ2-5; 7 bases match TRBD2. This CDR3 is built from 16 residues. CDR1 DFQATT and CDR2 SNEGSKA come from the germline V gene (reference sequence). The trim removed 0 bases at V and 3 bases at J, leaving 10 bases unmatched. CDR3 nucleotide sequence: TGCAGTGCTAGAGATGGCGGCGGGAGTTCTGAAGAGACCCAGTACTTC. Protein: CSARDGGGSSEETQYF.

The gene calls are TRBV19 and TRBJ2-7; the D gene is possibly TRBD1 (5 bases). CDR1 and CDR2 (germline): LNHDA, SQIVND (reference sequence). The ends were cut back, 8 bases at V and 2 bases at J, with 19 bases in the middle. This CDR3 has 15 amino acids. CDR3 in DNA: TGTGCCAGTCGAAAACGGACAAGAGAAACCTACGAGCAGTACTTC. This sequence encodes CASRKRTRETYEQYF.

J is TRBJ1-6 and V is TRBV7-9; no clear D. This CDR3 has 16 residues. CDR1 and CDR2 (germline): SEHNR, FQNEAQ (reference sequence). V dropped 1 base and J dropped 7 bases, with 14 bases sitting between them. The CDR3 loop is CASSLGLGRPNSPLHF. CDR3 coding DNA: TGTGCCAGCAGCTTAGGACTCGGGAGGCCGAATTCACCCCTCCACTTT.

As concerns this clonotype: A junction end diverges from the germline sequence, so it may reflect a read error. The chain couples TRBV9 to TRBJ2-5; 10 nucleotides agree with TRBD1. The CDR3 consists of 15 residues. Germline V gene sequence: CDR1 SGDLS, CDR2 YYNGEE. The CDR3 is CASSAQRDRGESQYF. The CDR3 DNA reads TGTGCCAGCAGCGCCCAACGGGACAGGGGAGAGTCCCAGTACTTC.

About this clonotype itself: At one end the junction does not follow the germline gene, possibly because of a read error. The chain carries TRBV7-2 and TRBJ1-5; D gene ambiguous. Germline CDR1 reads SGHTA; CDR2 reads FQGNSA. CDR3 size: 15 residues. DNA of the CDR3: TGCGCCAGCAGCCAAGGATGGGATGAAAATCAGCCCCAGCATTTT. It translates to CASSQGWDENQPQHF.

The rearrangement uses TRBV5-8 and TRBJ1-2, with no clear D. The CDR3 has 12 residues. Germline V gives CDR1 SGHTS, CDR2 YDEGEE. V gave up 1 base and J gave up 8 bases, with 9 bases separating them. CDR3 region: CASSLSVPGYTF. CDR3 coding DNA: TGTGCCAGCAGCTTGTCAGTACCAGGCTACACCTTC.

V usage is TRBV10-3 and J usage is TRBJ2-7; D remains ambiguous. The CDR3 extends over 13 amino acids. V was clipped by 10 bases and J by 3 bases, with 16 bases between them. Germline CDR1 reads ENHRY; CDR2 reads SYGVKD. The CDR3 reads CASKTTTVYEQYF. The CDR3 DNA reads TGTGCCAGCAAGACGACGACCGTCTACGAGCAGTACTTC.

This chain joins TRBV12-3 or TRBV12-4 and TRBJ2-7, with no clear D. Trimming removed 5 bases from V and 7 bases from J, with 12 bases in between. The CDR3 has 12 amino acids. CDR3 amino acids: CASSEVVREQYF. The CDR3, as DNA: TGTGCCAGCAGTGAAGTCGTGAGGGAGCAGTACTTC.

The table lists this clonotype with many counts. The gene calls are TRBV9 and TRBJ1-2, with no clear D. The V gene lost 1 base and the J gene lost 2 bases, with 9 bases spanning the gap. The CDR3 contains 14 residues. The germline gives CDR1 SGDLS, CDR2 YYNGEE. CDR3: CASSVSTGNYGYTF. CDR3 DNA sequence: TGTGCCAGCAGCGTATCGACCGGAAACTATGGCTACACCTTC.

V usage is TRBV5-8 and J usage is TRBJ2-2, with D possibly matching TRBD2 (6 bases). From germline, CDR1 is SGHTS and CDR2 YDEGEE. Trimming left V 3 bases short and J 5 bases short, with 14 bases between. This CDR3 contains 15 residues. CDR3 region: CASSSRGLMTGELFF. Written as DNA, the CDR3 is TGTGCCAGCAGCTCCCGGGGACTGATGACCGGGGAGCTGTTTTTT.

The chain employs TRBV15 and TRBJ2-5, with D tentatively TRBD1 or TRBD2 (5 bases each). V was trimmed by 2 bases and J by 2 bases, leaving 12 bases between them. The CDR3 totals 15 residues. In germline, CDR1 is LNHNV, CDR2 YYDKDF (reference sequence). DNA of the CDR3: TGTGCCACCAGCAGACGGGACGCTCAGCAAGAGACCCAGTACTTC. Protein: CATSRRDAQQETQYF. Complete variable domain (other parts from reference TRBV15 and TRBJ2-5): DAMVIQNPRYQVTQFGKPVTLSCSQTLNHNVMYWYQQKSSQAPKLLFHYYDKDFNNEADTPDNFQSRRPNTSFCFLDIRSPGLGDTAMYLCATSRRDAQQETQYFGPGTRLLVL.